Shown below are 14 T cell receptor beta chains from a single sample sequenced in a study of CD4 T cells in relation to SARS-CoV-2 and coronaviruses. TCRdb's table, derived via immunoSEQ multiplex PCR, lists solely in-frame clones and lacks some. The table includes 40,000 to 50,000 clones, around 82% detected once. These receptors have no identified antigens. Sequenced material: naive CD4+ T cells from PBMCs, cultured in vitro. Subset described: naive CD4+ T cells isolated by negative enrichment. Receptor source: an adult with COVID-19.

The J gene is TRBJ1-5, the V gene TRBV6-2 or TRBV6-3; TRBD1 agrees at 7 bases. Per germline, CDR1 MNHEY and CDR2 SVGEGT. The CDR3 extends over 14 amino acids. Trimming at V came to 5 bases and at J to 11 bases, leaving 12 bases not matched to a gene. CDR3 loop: CASSRGTDSGSQHF. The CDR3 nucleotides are TGTGCCAGCAGTAGGGGGACAGACTCAGGGTCCCAGCATTTT.

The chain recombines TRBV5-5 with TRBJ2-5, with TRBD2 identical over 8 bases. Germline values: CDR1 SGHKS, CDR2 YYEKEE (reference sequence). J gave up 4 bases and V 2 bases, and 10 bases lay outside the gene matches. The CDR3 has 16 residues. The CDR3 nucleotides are TGTGCCAGCAGCTTAATAGCGGGATCAGGTGGAGAGACCCAGTACTTC. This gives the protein CASSLIAGSGGETQYF.

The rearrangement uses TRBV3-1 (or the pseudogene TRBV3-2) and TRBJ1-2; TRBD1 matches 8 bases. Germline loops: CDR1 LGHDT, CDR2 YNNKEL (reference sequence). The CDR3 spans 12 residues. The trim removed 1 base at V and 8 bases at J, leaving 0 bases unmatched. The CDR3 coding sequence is TGTGCCAGCAGCCAAGGACAGGGGGGCTACACCTTC. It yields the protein CASSQGQGGYTF.

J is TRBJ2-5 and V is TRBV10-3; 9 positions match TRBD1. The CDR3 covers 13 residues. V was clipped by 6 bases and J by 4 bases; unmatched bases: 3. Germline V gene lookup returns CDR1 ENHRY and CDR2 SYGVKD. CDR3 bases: TGTGCCATCAGCCAGACAGGGGGAGAGACCCAGTACTTC. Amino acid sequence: CAISQTGGETQYF.

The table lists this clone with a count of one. In DNA, the CDR3 is TGTGCCAGCAGTTTAGGTACTAGCGGGACTTACTACAATGAGCAGTTCTTC. Translated: CASSLGTSGTYYNEQFF. The V and J genes are TRBV28 and TRBJ2-1, with 10 bases that match TRBD2. The CDR3 sequence is 17 residues long. Germline V CDR1 and CDR2: MDHEN, SYDVKM. The ends lost 2 bases at V and 3 bases at J; junction bases unmatched: 7.

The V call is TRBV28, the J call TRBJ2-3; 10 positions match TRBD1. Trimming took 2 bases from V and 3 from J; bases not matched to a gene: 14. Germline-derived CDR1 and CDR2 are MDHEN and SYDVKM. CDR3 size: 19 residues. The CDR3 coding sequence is TGTGCCAGCAGTTTAGATCCCGGGACAGGGGTGGTGGGGACAGATACGCAGTATTTT. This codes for CASSLDPGTGVVGTDTQYF.

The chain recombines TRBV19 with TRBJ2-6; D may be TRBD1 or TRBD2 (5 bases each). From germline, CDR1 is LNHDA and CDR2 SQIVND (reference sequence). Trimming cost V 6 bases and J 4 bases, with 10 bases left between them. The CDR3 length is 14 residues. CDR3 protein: CASRWDQGANVLTF. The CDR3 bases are TGTGCCAGTAGATGGGACCAGGGGGCCAACGTCCTGACTTTC. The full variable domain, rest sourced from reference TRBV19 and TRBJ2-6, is DGGITQSPKYLFRKEGQNVTLSCEQNLNHDAMYWYRQDPGQGLRLIYYSQIVNDFQKGDIAEGYSVSREKKESFPLTVTSAQKNPTAFYLCASRWDQGANVLTFGAGSRLTVL.

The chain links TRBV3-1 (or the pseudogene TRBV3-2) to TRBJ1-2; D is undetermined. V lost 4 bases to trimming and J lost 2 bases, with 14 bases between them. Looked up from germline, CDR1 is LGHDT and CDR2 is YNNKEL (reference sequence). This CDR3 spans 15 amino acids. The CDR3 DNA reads TGTGCCAGCAGCCCCCAACCTACCGGGAACTATGGCTACACCTTC. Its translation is CASSPQPTGNYGYTF.

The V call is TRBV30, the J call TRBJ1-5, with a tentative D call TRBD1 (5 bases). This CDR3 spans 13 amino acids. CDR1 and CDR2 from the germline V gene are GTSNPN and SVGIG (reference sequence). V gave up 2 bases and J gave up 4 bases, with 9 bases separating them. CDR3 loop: CAWSLDTNQPQHF. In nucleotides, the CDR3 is TGTGCCTGGAGTCTGGACACTAATCAGCCCCAGCATTTT.

The CDR3 DNA reads TGTGCCAGTAGTACGGACAGGGGGCGGCGGGCTGAAGCTTTCTTT. Translating it yields CASSTDRGRRAEAFF. The V and J genes are TRBV19 and TRBJ1-1; 11 bases line up with TRBD1. Trimming took 4 bases from V and 6 from J; bases not matched to a gene: 7. The CDR3 is made up of 15 amino acids. The V gene's germline CDR1 is LNHDA and CDR2 SQIVND (reference sequence).

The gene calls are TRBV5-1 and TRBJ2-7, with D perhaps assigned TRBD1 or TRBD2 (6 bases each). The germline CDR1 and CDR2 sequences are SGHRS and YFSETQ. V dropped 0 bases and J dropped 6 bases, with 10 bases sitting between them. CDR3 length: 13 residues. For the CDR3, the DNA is TGCGCCAGCAGCTTGGAACAGGGAGGCGAGCAGTACTTC. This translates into CASSLEQGGEQYF. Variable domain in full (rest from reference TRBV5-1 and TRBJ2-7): KAGVTQTPRYLIKTRGQQVTLSCSPISGHRSVSWYQQTPGQGLQFLFEYFSETQRNKGNFPGRFSGRQFSNSRSEMNVSTLELGDSALYLCASSLEQGGEQYFGPGTRLTVT.

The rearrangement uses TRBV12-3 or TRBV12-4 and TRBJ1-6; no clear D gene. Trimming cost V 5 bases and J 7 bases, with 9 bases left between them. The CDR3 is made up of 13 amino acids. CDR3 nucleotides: TGTGCCAGCAGTCTCTGGGTGAATTCACCCCTCCACTTT. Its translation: CASSLWVNSPLHF.

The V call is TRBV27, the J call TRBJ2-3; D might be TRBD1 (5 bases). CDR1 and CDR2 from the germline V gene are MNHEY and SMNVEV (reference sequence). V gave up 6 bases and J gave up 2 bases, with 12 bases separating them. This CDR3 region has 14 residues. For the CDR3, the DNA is TGTGCCAGCAGGAACCTAGGGGACACAGATACGCAGTATTTT. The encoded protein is CASRNLGDTDTQYF.

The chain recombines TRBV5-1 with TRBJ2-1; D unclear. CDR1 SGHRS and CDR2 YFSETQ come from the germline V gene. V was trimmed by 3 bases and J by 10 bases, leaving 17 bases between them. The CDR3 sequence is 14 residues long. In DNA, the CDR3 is TGCGCCAGCAGCTATCTTGGCGCTTACGCAGAGCAGTTCTTC. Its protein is CASSYLGAYAEQFF.